This T cell receptor beta chain appears in the sequencing data of a study of CD8 T cells in Susac syndrome. Study-wide findings and caveats: Clonal expansion was present among Susac CD8+ cells. This expansion reached its peak in TEMRA cells and in active patients.

RNA was extracted with the RNeasy kit, and a quantity of roughly 0.5 to 1 ug was reverse transcribed using random hexamers. TCRdb re-called the immunoSEQ multiplex PCR reads through MiXCR, storing one row per CDR3 protein. The top ten hold 0.25% to 0.35% of the sample, which has some 97,000 distinct CDR3 sequences, nearly 97% seen once. The CD8+ and CD4+ T cells were isolated magnetically using a negative isolation approach, whereas the TEMRA cells were enriched by FACS. V gave up 8 bases and J gave up 6 bases, with 13 bases separating them. Germline loops: CDR1 MNHEY, CDR2 SVGAGI. The CDR3 spans 13 residues. On this clonotype: Its antigen is still unknown.

The gene calls are TRBV6-5 and TRBJ2-2; D is possibly TRBD2 (6 bases). This TCR derives from a human donor with Susac syndrome. Sequencing used CD8+ T cells from PBMCs. DNA of the CDR3: TGTGCCAGCGCCCGCGGGGAAGCCGGGGAGCTGTTTTTT. It encodes CASARGEAGELFF.